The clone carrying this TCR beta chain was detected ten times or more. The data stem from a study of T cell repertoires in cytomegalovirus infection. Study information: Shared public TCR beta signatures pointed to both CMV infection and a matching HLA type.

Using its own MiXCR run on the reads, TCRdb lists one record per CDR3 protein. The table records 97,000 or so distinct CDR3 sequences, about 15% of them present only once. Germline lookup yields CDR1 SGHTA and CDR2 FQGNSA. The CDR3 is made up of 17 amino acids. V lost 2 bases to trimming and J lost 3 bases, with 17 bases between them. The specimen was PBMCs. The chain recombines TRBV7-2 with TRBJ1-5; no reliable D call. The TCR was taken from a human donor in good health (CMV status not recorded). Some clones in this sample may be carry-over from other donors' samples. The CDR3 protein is CASSLLHNRGFNQPQHF. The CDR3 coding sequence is TGTGCCAGCAGCTTACTACACAACCGGGGTTTCAATCAGCCCCAGCATTTT.